This TCR beta chain comes out of a study of human T cells and chemical hapten exposure. Study-wide findings and caveats: The number of TCRs over 1 in 1000 frequency stayed unchanged after DPC.

CDR3 size: 13 residues. Germline V gene lookup returns CDR1 SQVTM and CDR2 ANQGSEA. V gave up 4 bases and J gave up 0 bases, with 7 bases separating them. TCRdb itself ran the RACE reads through MiXCR, one entry per CDR3 protein. The table shows about 84,000 distinct CDR3 sequences, with about 10% occurring only once. This clonotype has a handful of counts. What it binds is unknown. Indicated time point: patch test 2, 6 weeks after DPC sensitization. Noted treatment: therapeutic diphenylcyclopropenone sensitization with weekly scalp DPC. Specimen: whole blood, collected in connection with sensitization to the hapten diphenylcyclopropenone (DPC). This clonotype was obtained from a woman aged 45-65 years with alopecia areata. Some clones in this sample may be carry-over from other donors' samples. The chain recombines TRBV29-1 with TRBJ2-4, with D unresolved. The CDR3 loop reads CSVAATAKNIQYF. The DNA for the CDR3 is TGCAGCGTTGCGGCTACAGCCAAAAACATTCAGTACTTC.